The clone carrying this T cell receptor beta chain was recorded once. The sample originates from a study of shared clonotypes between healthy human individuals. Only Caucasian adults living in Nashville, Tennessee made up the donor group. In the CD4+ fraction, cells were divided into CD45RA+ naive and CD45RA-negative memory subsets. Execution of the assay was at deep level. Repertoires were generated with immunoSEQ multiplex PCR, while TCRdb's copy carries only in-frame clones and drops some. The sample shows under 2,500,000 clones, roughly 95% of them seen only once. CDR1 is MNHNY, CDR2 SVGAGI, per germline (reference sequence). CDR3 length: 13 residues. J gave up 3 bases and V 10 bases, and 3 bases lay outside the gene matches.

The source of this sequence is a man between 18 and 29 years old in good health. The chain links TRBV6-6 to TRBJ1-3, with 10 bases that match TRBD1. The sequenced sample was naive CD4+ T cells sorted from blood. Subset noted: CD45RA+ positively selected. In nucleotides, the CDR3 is TGTGCCACCGGGGACAGGGGTGGAAACACCATATATTTT. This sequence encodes CATGDRGGNTIYF.